The 27 T cell receptor beta chains presented below share a single source sample, sequenced in a study of T cell responses to AZD1222 COVID-19 vaccine. TCRdb's copy holds only in-frame clones and misses some; the assay was immunoSEQ multiplex PCR. Here the sample spans 100,000 or so clones, around 90% being singletons. The material sequenced was peripheral blood, taken on day 0 of AZD1222 vaccination. The receptors here all came from an adult in good health.

V gene TRBV6-5 combines with J gene TRBJ2-7; D remains unclear. V lost 3 bases and J 3 bases, leaving 15 bases between the germline ends. Germline lookup yields CDR1 MNHEY and CDR2 SVGAGI. The CDR3 spans 15 residues. This chain's CDR3 is CASSYRKQSLYEQYF. For the CDR3, the DNA is TGTGCCAGCAGTTATCGCAAACAAAGCCTCTACGAGCAGTACTTC.

The chain has TRBV30 and TRBJ1-2; 9 bases match TRBD1. V trimming: 4 bases; J trimming: 8 bases; junction bases outside the gene matches: 11. This CDR3 is 14 amino acids long. Germline-derived CDR1 and CDR2 are GTSNPN and SVGIG (reference sequence). In DNA, the CDR3 is TGTGCCTGGAATTTTGGGACAGGGATTTGGGGCTACACCTTC. Translation: CAWNFGTGIWGYTF. The full variable domain, rest sourced from reference TRBV30 and TRBJ1-2, is SQTIHQWPATLVQPVGSPLSLECTVEGTSNPNLYWYRQAAGRGLQLLFYSVGIGQISSEVPQNLSASRPQDRQFILSSKKLLLSDSGFYLCAWNFGTGIWGYTFGSGTRLTVV.

J is TRBJ1-5 and V is TRBV6-6, with D possibly being TRBD1 (6 bases). Germline V lookup: CDR1 MNHNY, CDR2 SVGAGI (reference sequence). V was trimmed by 5 bases and J by 3 bases, leaving 17 bases between them. The CDR3 extends over 16 amino acids. In nucleotides, the CDR3 is TGTGCCAGCAGTCCCCATAAAACAGGGCCCAATCAGCCCCAGCATTTT. This encodes CASSPHKTGPNQPQHF.

This chain links TRBV30 with TRBJ1-2; possible D gene TRBD1, 6 bases. The CDR3 covers 12 residues. The V end lost 2 bases, the J end lost 9 bases, and 13 bases lay between the germline ends. In germline, CDR1 is GTSNPN, CDR2 SVGIG (reference sequence). The CDR3: CAWSLSGERYTF. In DNA form, the CDR3 reads TGTGCCTGGAGTCTCTCAGGGGAGCGCTACACCTTC.

The chain uses TRBV5-1 and TRBJ2-1, with D unresolved. CDR1 SGHRS and CDR2 YFSETQ come from the germline V gene. V lost 2 bases and J lost 0, with 6 bases in between. The CDR3 length is 14 residues. CDR3 amino acids: CASSFDTSYNEQFF. The CDR3 region has the DNA TGCGCCAGCAGCTTCGACACCTCCTACAATGAGCAGTTCTTC.

This chain links TRBV10-3 with TRBJ1-2, with a possible D match to TRBD1 (5 bases). Germline values: CDR1 ENHRY, CDR2 SYGVKD. The CDR3 runs to 14 residues. V lost 0 bases and J 2 bases, leaving 7 bases between the germline ends. CDR3 sequence (DNA): TGTGCCATCAGTGAGTCGTACAGGAACTATGGCTACACCTTC. Translation: CAISESYRNYGYTF.

This clone has just one count. The chain couples TRBV2 to TRBJ2-2, with D unresolved. From germline, CDR1 is SNHLY and CDR2 FYNNEI. The ends were cut back, 6 bases at V and 1 base at J, with 3 bases in the middle. The CDR3 consists of 12 residues. The DNA of the CDR3 is TGTGCCAGCAGGGGGAACACCGGGGAGCTGTTTTTT. This sequence encodes CASRGNTGELFF.

The V gene is TRBV5-1, the J gene TRBJ2-7, with D unresolved. In germline, CDR1 is SGHRS, CDR2 YFSETQ. Trimming left V 4 bases short and J 7 bases short, with 9 bases between. This CDR3 region has 11 residues. CDR3 protein: CASSDLGEQYF. CDR3 sequence (DNA): TGCGCCAGCAGCGATCTGGGGGAGCAGTACTTC.

In this sample, this clone turned up once. The chain combines TRBV3-1 (or the pseudogene TRBV3-2) with TRBJ1-1, with D tentatively TRBD1 (6 bases). Germline V lookup: CDR1 LGHDT, CDR2 YNNKEL (reference sequence). The CDR3 runs 15 residues. V was trimmed by 4 bases and J by 1 base, leaving 13 bases between them. CDR3 coding DNA: TGTGCCAGCAGCCGTCTTCAACAGGGGAACACTGAAGCTTTCTTT. Translated, it gives CASSRLQQGNTEAFF.

The chain links TRBV3-1 (or the pseudogene TRBV3-2) to TRBJ1-2, with unresolved D. V lost 1 base and J lost 8, with 11 bases in between. CDR3 length equals 13 residues. Germline values: CDR1 LGHDT, CDR2 YNNKEL (reference sequence). The CDR3 spells CASSQGPAGGYTF. In DNA, the CDR3 is TGTGCCAGCAGCCAAGGGCCGGCGGGCGGCTACACCTTC.

The chain uses TRBV5-4 and TRBJ2-1, with D tentatively TRBD1 (5 bases). This CDR3 spans 13 amino acids. V lost 0 bases, J lost 8 bases, and 9 bases lay in between. Germline CDR1 reads SGHNT; CDR2 reads YYREEE (reference sequence). The CDR3 DNA sequence: TGTGCCAGCAGCTTGGGACAGAAGGATGAGCAGTTCTTC. Its protein product is CASSLGQKDEQFF.

Concerning this clone: This likely comes from a read error, as the CDR3 has no conserved phenylalanine or tryptophan at its end. The limits of the CDR3 on the DNA are not certain, so only TCRdb's listed CDR3 is given. This chain connects TRBV21-1 to TRBJ2-7; TRBD1 reflects the table's D call only, with no check against the DNA. TRBV21-1 is assigned pseudogene status. The CDR3 is 9 residues long, ends included. The CDR3 region is CASSFGDTS.

The table lists this clone with a few counts. The chain uses TRBV5-1 and TRBJ1-3; 9 nucleotides line up with TRBD1. The CDR3 has 15 residues. Trimming removed 4 bases from V and 4 bases from J; junction bases left unmatched: 6. CDR1 and CDR2 (germline): SGHRS, YFSETQ. The CDR3 nucleotides are TGCGCCAGCAGCCAAAAGACAGGGGGAGGAAACACCATATATTTT. Its protein is CASSQKTGGGNTIYF.

J is TRBJ2-1 and V is TRBV9, with 10 nucleotides matching TRBD2. Trimming took 0 bases from V and 7 from J; bases not matched to a gene: 4. This CDR3 contains 15 residues. Germline V lookup: CDR1 SGDLS, CDR2 YYNGEE. The CDR3 loop reads CASSVAASGRNEQFF. The CDR3 bases are TGTGCCAGCAGCGTAGCGGCTAGCGGGAGAAATGAGCAGTTCTTC.

This chain links TRBV28 with TRBJ1-2, with 7 nucleotides matching TRBD1. Germline V gene sequence: CDR1 MDHEN, CDR2 SYDVKM. The CDR3 runs 15 residues. The V gene end was trimmed by 3 bases and the J gene end by 1 base; junction bases not matched to a gene: 5. CDR3 sequence: CASSFPGTDNYGYTF. CDR3 DNA sequence: TGTGCCAGCAGTTTTCCCGGGACAGATAACTATGGCTACACCTTC.

The chain uses TRBV6-5 and TRBJ2-1; the match to TRBD2 covers 9 bases. V was clipped by 6 bases and J by 9 bases; unmatched bases: 3. This CDR3 region has 12 residues. Per germline, CDR1 MNHEY and CDR2 SVGAGI. CDR3 nucleotide sequence: TGTGCCAGCAGGGGACTAGCTGGTGAGCAGTTCTTC. Residues: CASRGLAGEQFF.

This chain joins TRBV7-8 and TRBJ1-1; D unresolved. Germline V gene sequence: CDR1 SGHVS, CDR2 FQNEAQ. V was cut by 2 bases and J by 1 base, with 5 bases left in between. This CDR3 spans 13 amino acids. The DNA for the CDR3 is TGTGCCAGCAGCTTATGGGGGAACACTGAAGCTTTCTTT. Residues: CASSLWGNTEAFF.

V gene TRBV28 combines with J gene TRBJ1-1, with 7 bases lining up with TRBD1. This CDR3 has 15 amino acids. The junction had 11 bases not matched to a gene; V was cut back by 6 bases and J by 4 bases. Germline CDR1 MDHEN, CDR2 SYDVKM. As DNA, the CDR3 is TGTGCCAGCAGCCGGGGAGACAGGGTGGTCACTGAAGCTTTCTTT. Translation gives CASSRGDRVVTEAFF.

The chain links TRBV7-9 to TRBJ2-3, with 9 bases aligning to TRBD2. The CDR3 totals 17 residues. From germline, CDR1 is SEHNR and CDR2 FQNEAQ (reference sequence). Unmatched junction bases numbered 13, after V lost 3 bases and J lost 6 bases. The CDR3 nucleotides are TGTGCCAGCAGCTTGGGACTAGCTATCAGGGTCACGGATACGCAGTATTTT. Protein: CASSLGLAIRVTDTQYF.

V is TRBV19 and J is TRBJ1-1, with TRBD1 matching over 8 bases. This CDR3 comprises 16 residues. The V segment lost 4 bases and the J segment 0 bases; nucleotides outside the gene matches: 7. CDR1 LNHDA and CDR2 SQIVND come from the germline V gene (reference sequence). DNA of the CDR3: TGTGCCAGTAGTAACCTCAGGGGGCCCGTGAACACTGAAGCTTTCTTT. Its protein product is CASSNLRGPVNTEAFF. The whole variable domain, filled in from reference TRBV19 and TRBJ1-1, reads DGGITQSPKYLFRKEGQNVTLSCEQNLNHDAMYWYRQDPGQGLRLIYYSQIVNDFQKGDIAEGYSVSREKKESFPLTVTSAQKNPTAFYLCASSNLRGPVNTEAFFGQGTRLTVV.

This sequence joins TRBV24-1 and TRBJ2-5; D gene uncertain. Trimming removed 5 bases at V and 5 bases at J, with 11 bases between. The germline V gene has CDR1 KGHDR and CDR2 SFDVKD. This CDR3 is built from 13 residues. The DNA for the CDR3 is TGTGCCACCAGTGGGTCGGGTTGGGAGACCCAGTACTTC. Translation: CATSGSGWETQYF.

The V and J genes are TRBV6-5 and TRBJ2-3; 12 bases fit TRBD2. The CDR3 loop spans 14 amino acids. Germline trimming cut 6 bases from V and 3 bases from J; bases unmatched to any gene: 1. The V gene's germline CDR1 is MNHEY and CDR2 SVGAGI. The CDR3 DNA reads TGTGCCAGCAGAGGGACTAGCGGGACAGATACGCAGTATTTT. Its translation is CASRGTSGTDTQYF.

The chain recombines TRBV30 with TRBJ2-7; 11 bases agree with TRBD2. Germline trimming cut 3 bases from V and 1 base from J; bases unmatched to any gene: 5. The germline V gene encodes CDR1 GTSNPN and CDR2 SVGIG (reference sequence). This CDR3 contains 15 residues. The DNA for the CDR3 is TGTGCCTGGAGACTACGACTAGCGGGGTCCTACGAGCAGTACTTC. Translation: CAWRLRLAGSYEQYF.

V usage is TRBV10-2 and J usage is TRBJ2-7; maybe TRBD2 (6 bases). The CDR3 length is 16 residues. Trimming cost V 4 bases and J 0 bases, with 16 bases left between them. The V gene's germline CDR1 is WSHSY and CDR2 SAAADI. The CDR3 bases are TGCGCCAGCAGTGGTCGAGGCTCCGGGAGCTCCTACGAGCAGTACTTC. Its protein is CASSGRGSGSSYEQYF.

V is TRBV30 and J is TRBJ1-6; unclear D gene. The germline CDR1 and CDR2 sequences are GTSNPN and SVGIG (reference sequence). Trimming took off 3 bases at V and 14 bases at J, with 14 bases between the two ends. This CDR3 spans 12 amino acids. In DNA form, the CDR3 reads TGTGCCTGGAGGGACTCCTTTATCACCCTCCACTTT. Encoded protein: CAWRDSFITLHF.

Written as DNA, the CDR3 is TGTGCCAGCAGCCAAGATCAGAACTTGAGGGGCCACGAGCAGTACTTC. It is translated as CASSQDQNLRGHEQYF. J is TRBJ2-7 and V is TRBV4-2; D assignment may be TRBD1 or TRBD2 (5 bases each). Germline V gene lookup returns CDR1 LGHNA and CDR2 YNFKEQ. CDR3 length: 16 amino acids. The germline V and J ends were trimmed by 0 bases and 5 bases, with 17 bases remaining between them.

The genes are TRBV12-3 or TRBV12-4 and TRBJ1-3, with D tentatively TRBD1 (6 bases). The V gene lost 7 bases and the J gene lost 7 bases, with 14 bases spanning the gap. The CDR3 loop spans 13 amino acids. As DNA, the CDR3 is TGTGCCAGCACTACAGGGTCGAGGAACACCATATATTTT. It is translated as CASTTGSRNTIYF.